These 27 T cell receptor beta chains were sequenced from one sample in a study of CD8 T cells in Susac syndrome. Random hexamers were used to reverse transcribe the RNA input (about 0.5 to 1 ug). TCRdb used MiXCR to reprocess the immunoSEQ multiplex PCR reads, holding one entry per CDR3 protein. This table holds 100,000 to 150,000 distinct CDR3 sequences, around 95% found once. Sequencing was done on a sample of CD8+ T cells from PBMCs. The origin of the receptors is a human donor with Susac syndrome.

The chain uses TRBV5-4 and TRBJ1-1; D call uncertain. Trimming took off 0 bases at V and 4 bases at J, with 10 bases between the two ends. CDR1 SGHNT and CDR2 YYREEE come from the germline V gene (reference sequence). The CDR3 consists of 14 residues. This CDR3 reads CASSLAWGGTEAFF. The CDR3, as DNA: TGTGCCAGCAGCTTGGCCTGGGGAGGCACTGAAGCTTTCTTT. Full variable domain (missing parts from reference TRBV5-4 and TRBJ1-1): ETGVTQSPTHLIKTRGQQVTLRCSSQSGHNTVSWYQQALGQGPQFIFQYYREEENGRGNFPPRFSGLQFPNYSSELNVNALELDDSALYLCASSLAWGGTEAFFGQGTRLTVV.

In its sample, this clonotype was seen once. The rearrangement uses TRBV4-2 and TRBJ2-3; 11 nucleotides agree with TRBD2. CDR1 LGHNA and CDR2 YNFKEQ come from the germline V gene. The V segment lost 1 base and the J segment 4 bases; nucleotides outside the gene matches: 4. CDR3 length: 16 amino acids. In DNA form, the CDR3 reads TGTGCCAGCAGCCAAGGCTTAGCGGGGGGGCCAGATACGCAGTATTTT. It yields the protein CASSQGLAGGPDTQYF.

The rearrangement uses TRBV4-1 and TRBJ2-1; 8 bases map to TRBD2. Germline CDR1 MGHRA, CDR2 YSYEKL. This CDR3 region has 16 residues. Losses at the gene ends were 0 bases for V and 6 bases for J; bases not matched to a gene: 7. CDR3 DNA sequence: TGCGCCAGCAGCCAAGATGGGTGGACTAGCAGCAATGAGCAGTTCTTC. It is translated as CASSQDGWTSSNEQFF.

The V call is TRBV27, the J call TRBJ2-7, with no clear D. Germline CDR1 reads MNHEY; CDR2 reads SMNVEV (reference sequence). The CDR3 covers 16 residues. V lost 2 bases and J 1 base, leaving 15 bases between the germline ends. DNA for the CDR3: TGTGCCAGCAGTTTAAATGGCCGAAGCTGGTCCTACGAGCAGTACTTC. It codes for CASSLNGRSWSYEQYF.

V is TRBV20-1 and J is TRBJ2-7; 9 nucleotides agree with TRBD2. V gave up 3 bases and J gave up 3 bases; unmatched junction bases: 3. Germline CDR1 is DFQATT and CDR2 is SNEGSKA (reference sequence). The CDR3 spans 13 residues. In nucleotides, the CDR3 is TGCAGTGCTAGGGTTAGCGGGAGCTACGAGCAGTACTTC. It specifies CSARVSGSYEQYF.

This clonotype was seen a handful of times. The rearrangement links TRBV25-1 to TRBJ2-3; D is undetermined. The CDR3 runs 15 residues. V was trimmed by 5 bases and J by 0 bases, leaving 12 bases between them. Germline V gives CDR1 MGHDK, CDR2 SYGVNS. CDR3 region: CASSQTGASTDTQYF. The CDR3 region has the DNA TGTGCCAGCAGTCAGACCGGTGCTAGCACAGATACGCAGTATTTT.

This chain connects TRBV11-2 to TRBJ2-1; maybe TRBD2 (5 bases). Germline CDR1 is SGHAT and CDR2 is FQNNGV. V lost 3 bases and J lost 6, with 15 bases in between. The CDR3 runs to 15 residues. The CDR3 DNA follows: TGTGCCAGCAGCTTTAGTCAAAGCGGCATCAATGAGCAGTTCTTC. This gives the protein CASSFSQSGINEQFF.

This chain joins TRBV15 and TRBJ1-5, with 7 bases lining up with TRBD1. V gave up 1 base and J gave up 7 bases; unmatched junction bases: 7. Germline V lookup: CDR1 LNHNV, CDR2 YYDKDF (reference sequence). This CDR3 spans 15 amino acids. CDR3 in amino acids: CATSRGAGGGQPQHF. In DNA, the CDR3 is TGTGCCACCAGCAGAGGGGCAGGGGGAGGGCAGCCCCAGCATTTT.

This chain links TRBV20-1 with TRBJ2-1; 11 bases fit TRBD2. V lost 6 bases, J lost 7 bases, and 8 bases stayed unmatched. This CDR3 is built from 14 residues. CDR1 is DFQATT and CDR2 is SNEGSKA in the germline V gene (reference sequence). This CDR3 reads CSARVAGGRNEQFF. The CDR3 DNA reads as TGCAGTGCCCGAGTAGCGGGAGGGAGGAATGAGCAGTTCTTC.

The CDR3 protein is CASSLAVASYEQYF. For the CDR3, the DNA is TGTGCCAGCAGTTTAGCGGTAGCCTCCTACGAGCAGTACTTC. The rearrangement joins TRBV12-3 or TRBV12-4 to TRBJ2-7; D is unclear. The CDR3 totals 14 residues. Trimming removed 0 bases from V and 0 bases from J, with 6 bases in between.

This clonotype was counted once. J is TRBJ2-1 and V is TRBV12-3 or TRBV12-4; D possibly matches TRBD1 or TRBD2 (5 bases each). The CDR3 contains 15 residues. V lost 5 bases and J lost 2, with 13 bases in between. The CDR3 nucleotides are TGTGCCAGCAGTGGGCTTGGGGGAACCTACAATGAGCAGTTCTTC. Its translation is CASSGLGGTYNEQFF.

This clonotype appeared once. This chain links TRBV4-3 with TRBJ2-7; D is perhaps TRBD1 or TRBD2 (5 bases each). CDR1 is LGHNA, CDR2 YSLEER, per germline. This CDR3 has 16 residues. The germline V and J ends were trimmed by 3 bases and 6 bases, with 21 bases remaining between them. CDR3 bases: TGCGCCAGCAGCCAGGGGGAGTGGCAGGGCGTTGGCGAGCAGTACTTC. Translating gives CASSQGEWQGVGEQYF.

The rearrangement uses TRBV5-4 and TRBJ1-2; no clear D. The CDR3 is 14 residues long. Trimming left V 2 bases short and J 2 bases short, with 10 bases between. The germline CDR1 and CDR2 sequences are SGHNT and YYREEE (reference sequence). The CDR3 nucleotides are TGTGCCAGCAGCTTTACAGTGGGGAACTATGGCTACACCTTC. Its protein product is CASSFTVGNYGYTF. Full variable domain (outside the CDR3, taken from reference TRBV5-4 and TRBJ1-2): ETGVTQSPTHLIKTRGQQVTLRCSSQSGHNTVSWYQQALGQGPQFIFQYYREEENGRGNFPPRFSGLQFPNYSSELNVNALELDDSALYLCASSFTVGNYGYTFGSGTRLTVV.

DNA of the CDR3: TGTGCCAGCAGCTCCCGGGACTCCACAGATACGCAGTATTTT. This encodes CASSSRDSTDTQYF. The chain recombines TRBV13 with TRBJ2-3, with D possibly being TRBD2 (6 bases). The germline V gene encodes CDR1 PRHDT and CDR2 FYEKMQ (reference sequence). V lost 4 bases, J lost 2 bases, and 10 bases lay in between. The CDR3 consists of 14 residues. The variable domain in full, with the rest retrieved from reference TRBV13 and TRBJ2-3, is AAGVIQSPRHLIKEKRETATLKCYPIPRHDTVYWYQQGPGQDPQFLISFYEKMQSDKGSIPDRFSAQQFSDYHSELNMSSLELGDSALYFCASSSRDSTDTQYFGPGTRLTVL.

The chain uses TRBV27 and TRBJ1-1; D is possibly TRBD1 (6 bases). Germline V gene lookup returns CDR1 MNHEY and CDR2 SMNVEV (reference sequence). The CDR3 length is 14 residues. V dropped 5 bases and J dropped 3 bases, with 13 bases sitting between them. The CDR3 loop reads CASSPQGRYTEAFF. The CDR3 coding sequence is TGTGCCAGCAGTCCACAGGGACGCTACACTGAAGCTTTCTTT.

The chain combines TRBV20-1 with TRBJ2-1; D is unresolved. The V gene lost 0 bases and the J gene lost 0 bases, with 9 bases spanning the gap. Germline loops: CDR1 DFQATT, CDR2 SNEGSKA (reference sequence). This CDR3 has 15 amino acids. This chain's CDR3 is CSAREVGSSYNEQFF. Written as DNA, the CDR3 is TGCAGTGCTAGAGAAGTGGGAAGCTCCTACAATGAGCAGTTCTTC.

The chain has TRBV9 and TRBJ2-2; 7 bases map to TRBD2. Germline V gene lookup returns CDR1 SGDLS and CDR2 YYNGEE. The ends lost 5 bases at V and 0 bases at J; junction bases unmatched: 7. CDR3 length equals 16 residues. As DNA, the CDR3 is TGTGCCAGCAGTCCCCGGGGGGTTTCGAACACCGGGGAGCTGTTTTTT. Translation gives CASSPRGVSNTGELFF.

Note on this clonotype: The junction shows a germline mismatch at one end, possibly a read error. The chain recombines TRBV30 with TRBJ2-7, with 7 bases lining up with TRBD1. CDR1 and CDR2 (germline): GTSNPN, SVGIG (reference sequence). This CDR3 spans 13 amino acids. CDR3 residues: CAWSGDRSYEQCF. In nucleotides, the CDR3 is TGTGCCTGGAGTGGGGACAGATCCTACGAGCAGTGCTTC.

The chain couples TRBV28 to TRBJ2-1; D remains unclear. CDR3 length: 15 residues. Germline V gene lookup returns CDR1 MDHEN and CDR2 SYDVKM. Between the trimmed V and J ends, which lost 5 bases and 3 bases, there was a span of 14 bases. For the CDR3, the DNA is TGTGCCAGCAGTCCTCGACTGGAAATCTACAATGAGCAGTTCTTC. Protein sequence: CASSPRLEIYNEQFF.

The gene calls are TRBV7-9 and TRBJ2-7; TRBD2 matches at 9 bases. CDR3 length: 18 residues. CDR1 is SEHNR, CDR2 FQNEAQ, per germline (reference sequence). After removal of 4 bases from V and 2 bases from J, the junction contained 15 bases not matched to a gene. The CDR3: CASSSPLLAGDIAYEQYF. The CDR3 DNA follows: TGTGCCAGCAGCTCCCCCCTTTTAGCGGGGGATATTGCCTACGAGCAGTACTTC. The variable domain in full, completed from reference TRBV7-9 and TRBJ2-7, reads DTGVSQNPRHKITKRGQNVTFRCDPISEHNRLYWYRQTLGQGPEFLTYFQNEAQLEKSRLLSDRFSAERPKGSFSTLEIQRTEQGDSAMYLCASSSPLLAGDIAYEQYFGPGTRLTVT.

The chain recombines TRBV13 with TRBJ2-2, with a tentative D call TRBD2 (5 bases). Trimming shortened V by 5 bases and J by 6 bases, and 10 bases separated the two germline ends. The CDR3 contains 13 residues. CDR1 is PRHDT and CDR2 is FYEKMQ in the germline V gene (reference sequence). CDR3 protein: CASSPRVAGELFF. The CDR3 nucleotides are TGTGCCAGCAGCCCGCGGGTCGCCGGGGAGCTGTTTTTT.

This chain uses TRBV5-1 with TRBJ2-2; D gene unclear. Germline V gene lookup returns CDR1 SGHRS and CDR2 YFSETQ. V was clipped by 3 bases and J by 11 bases, with 8 bases between them. CDR3 length: 11 residues. The CDR3 spells CASSSSPELFF. DNA for the CDR3: TGCGCCAGCAGCTCGTCCCCCGAGCTGTTTTTT. Using reference TRBV5-1 and TRBJ2-2 for the parts outside the CDR3, the full variable domain is KAGVTQTPRYLIKTRGQQVTLSCSPISGHRSVSWYQQTPGQGLQFLFEYFSETQRNKGNFPGRFSGRQFSNSRSEMNVSTLELGDSALYLCASSSSPELFFGEGSRLTVL.

The chain has TRBV11-2 and TRBJ2-1; no reliable D call. V lost 4 bases, J lost 0 bases, and 10 bases lay in between. The CDR3 contains 15 residues. Per germline, CDR1 SGHAT and CDR2 FQNNGV. CDR3 sequence reads: CASSSSHGSYNEQFF. The CDR3 DNA sequence: TGTGCCAGCAGCTCATCTCACGGCTCCTACAATGAGCAGTTCTTC.

J is TRBJ2-7 and V is TRBV14, with 7 bases lining up with TRBD2. V lost 1 base, J lost 6 bases, and 6 bases stayed unmatched. Germline assignment: CDR1 SGHDN and CDR2 FVKESK. The CDR3 contains 14 residues. CDR3 loop: CASSQAGWGGEQYF. The CDR3 DNA follows: TGTGCCAGCAGCCAAGCGGGTTGGGGGGGCGAGCAGTACTTC.

The chain carries TRBV9 and TRBJ1-2; D is unresolved. CDR1 and CDR2 from the germline V gene are SGDLS and YYNGEE. V lost 3 bases, J lost 4 bases, and 16 bases lay in between. This CDR3 comprises 15 residues. The CDR3 is CASSGRDTIVYGYTF. In DNA form, the CDR3 reads TGTGCCAGCAGCGGCCGCGACACGATTGTCTATGGCTACACCTTC.

This sequence joins TRBV20-1 and TRBJ2-5; the D gene is possibly TRBD1 (6 bases). This CDR3 contains 13 residues. With 4 bases removed from V and 7 bases from J, the gap between germline ends came to 16 bases. Germline CDR1 and CDR2: DFQATT and SNEGSKA (reference sequence). CDR3 region: CSAMPNRVGTQYF. CDR3 bases: TGCAGTGCTATGCCAAACAGGGTGGGGACCCAGTACTTC.

The chain carries TRBV12-3 or TRBV12-4 and TRBJ1-1; D might be TRBD1 (5 bases). V dropped 5 bases and J dropped 8 bases, with 12 bases sitting between them. The CDR3 is made up of 12 amino acids. The CDR3 DNA sequence: TGTGCCAGCAGTCCGACGGGGCTGGAAGCTTTCTTT. It encodes CASSPTGLEAFF.